The rows below give T cell receptor beta chains drawn from one sample of a study of blood T cell repertoires in COVID-19. Data came from immunoSEQ multiplex PCR; TCRdb stores just in-frame clones and leaves some out. This sample yields fewer than 300,000 clones, of which about nine tenths are seen a single time; 0.95% to 1.5% belongs to the top ten. The sample was PBMCs or T cells enriched from blood (not recorded which). The receptor set was obtained from a middle-aged woman with acute COVID-19. CDR3s include the opening cysteine and the closing phenylalanine or tryptophan. Fields, in order: D gene, clone size, V gene, J gene, CDR3 protein, CDR3 DNA. D genes are given only for firm matches. Not every row has a clone size; where given, it reads once, few, many or a size class.

d_gene: TRBD1; abundance: few; v_gene: TRBV6-1; j_gene: TRBJ2-7; CDR3aa: CASSEKGTGAYEQYF; CDR3nt: TGTGCCAGCAGTGAAAAGGGGACAGGGGCCTACGAGCAGTACTTC
d_gene: NA; abundance: NA; v_gene: TRBV19; j_gene: TRBJ2-1; CDR3aa: CASTPNGLMAGRYNEQFF; CDR3nt: TGTGCCAGTACCCCCAACGGGCTTATGGCGGGACGATACAATGAGCAGTTCTTC
d_gene: TRBD1; abundance: NA; v_gene: TRBV18; j_gene: TRBJ1-1; CDR3aa: CASSPGQGAITEAFF; CDR3nt: TGTGCCAGCTCACCCGGACAGGGGGCGATCACTGAAGCTTTCTTT
d_gene: NA; abundance: few; v_gene: TRBV19; j_gene: TRBJ1-1; CDR3aa: CASSTGMNTEAFF; CDR3nt: TGTGCCAGTAGTACAGGTATGAACACTGAAGCTTTCTTT
d_gene: NA; abundance: NA; v_gene: TRBV7-2; j_gene: TRBJ1-4; CDR3aa: CASSLQGEKLFF; CDR3nt: TGTGCCAGCAGCCTCCAGGGTGAAAAACTGTTTTTT
d_gene: NA; abundance: few; v_gene: TRBV6-2/TRBV6-3; j_gene: TRBJ2-1; CDR3aa: CASSFSGLNEQFF; CDR3nt: TGTGCCAGCAGTTTTTCAGGGTTAAATGAGCAGTTCTTC
d_gene: NA; abundance: NA; v_gene: TRBV7-6; j_gene: TRBJ2-1; CDR3aa: CASSLAPVWRSSYNEQFF; CDR3nt: TGTGCCAGCAGCTTAGCGCCGGTCTGGCGGAGCTCCTACAATGAGCAGTTCTTC
d_gene: NA; abundance: once; v_gene: TRBV28; j_gene: TRBJ1-4; CDR3aa: CASSAGSLANEKLFF; CDR3nt: TGTGCCAGCAGTGCAGGAAGCTTAGCTAATGAAAAACTGTTTTTT
d_gene: NA; abundance: NA; v_gene: TRBV30; j_gene: TRBJ1-6; CDR3aa: CAWSGGRTNAGSPLHF; CDR3nt: TGTGCCTGGAGCGGAGGGAGGACGAACGCGGGATCACCCCTCCACTTT
d_gene: NA; abundance: NA; v_gene: TRBV12-3/TRBV12-4; j_gene: TRBJ2-1; CDR3aa: CASSPQTANEQFF; CDR3nt: TGTGCCAGCAGTCCCCAGACAGCCAATGAGCAGTTCTTC
d_gene: NA; abundance: NA; v_gene: TRBV9; j_gene: TRBJ2-1; CDR3aa: CASSVDTSPYNEQFF; CDR3nt: TGTGCCAGCAGCGTAGATACTAGCCCCTACAATGAGCAGTTCTTC
d_gene: NA; abundance: NA; v_gene: TRBV3-1/TRBV3-2; j_gene: TRBJ2-1; CDR3aa: CASSQERTQWFF; CDR3nt: TGTGCCAGCAGCCAAGAGAGGACTCAGTGGTTCTTC
d_gene: TRBD1; abundance: NA; v_gene: TRBV27; j_gene: TRBJ2-7; CDR3aa: CASSEGDRPIEQYF; CDR3nt: TGTGCCAGCAGTGAGGGGGACAGGCCTATAGAGCAGTACTTC
d_gene: NA; abundance: NA; v_gene: TRBV6-5; j_gene: TRBJ1-3; CDR3aa: CASSLRGISGNTIYF; CDR3nt: TGTGCCAGCAGTTTACGGGGAATCTCTGGAAACACCATATATTTT
d_gene: TRBD2; abundance: NA; v_gene: TRBV3-1/TRBV3-2; j_gene: TRBJ2-3; CDR3aa: CASSQGLLAGVPDTQYF; CDR3nt: TGTGCCAGCAGCCAAGGGCTCCTAGCGGGAGTTCCAGATACGCAGTATTTT
d_gene: TRBD2; abundance: NA; v_gene: TRBV18; j_gene: TRBJ2-1; CDR3aa: CASSPGLAEFNEQFF; CDR3nt: TGTGCCAGCTCCCCGGGACTAGCGGAATTCAATGAGCAGTTCTTC
d_gene: NA; abundance: NA; v_gene: TRBV5-1; j_gene: TRBJ2-1; CDR3aa: CASSLWPGDVAYNEQFF; CDR3nt: TGCGCCAGCAGCTTGTGGCCAGGGGATGTGGCCTACAATGAGCAGTTCTTC
d_gene: TRBD2; abundance: NA; v_gene: TRBV28; j_gene: TRBJ2-7; CDR3aa: CASSLAGAPYEQYF; CDR3nt: TGTGCCAGCAGTTTAGCGGGAGCCCCCTACGAGCAGTACTTC
d_gene: TRBD2; abundance: NA; v_gene: TRBV19; j_gene: TRBJ2-1; CDR3aa: CASSTLLAGGPIAYNEQFF; CDR3nt: TGTGCCAGTAGTACCTTACTAGCGGGAGGGCCTATCGCCTACAATGAGCAGTTCTTC
d_gene: NA; abundance: NA; v_gene: TRBV19; j_gene: TRBJ2-2; CDR3aa: CASSIRRGTGELFF; CDR3nt: TGTGCCAGTAGTATCCGAAGAGGTACCGGGGAGCTGTTTTTT
d_gene: TRBD1; abundance: NA; v_gene: TRBV2; j_gene: TRBJ2-3; CDR3aa: CASSSGTGVSDTQYF; CDR3nt: TGTGCCAGCAGTTCCGGGACAGGGGTATCGGATACGCAGTATTTT
d_gene: TRBD2; abundance: NA; v_gene: TRBV7-6; j_gene: TRBJ2-5; CDR3aa: CASSSGLAGTGTQYF; CDR3nt: TGTGCCAGCAGCTCGGGACTAGCAGGAACTGGGACCCAGTACTTC